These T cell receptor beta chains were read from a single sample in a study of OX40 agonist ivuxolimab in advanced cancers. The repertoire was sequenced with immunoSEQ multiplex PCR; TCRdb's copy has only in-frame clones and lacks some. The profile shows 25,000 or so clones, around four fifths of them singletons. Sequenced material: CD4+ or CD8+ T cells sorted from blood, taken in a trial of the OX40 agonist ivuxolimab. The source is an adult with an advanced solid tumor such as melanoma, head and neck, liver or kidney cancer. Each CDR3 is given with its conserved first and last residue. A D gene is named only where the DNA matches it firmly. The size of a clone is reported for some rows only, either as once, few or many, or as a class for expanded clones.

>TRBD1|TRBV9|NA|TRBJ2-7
CASSAGRQGARSEQYF
TGTGCCAGCAGCGCCGGTCGACAGGGGGCGCGCTCCGAGCAGTACTTC
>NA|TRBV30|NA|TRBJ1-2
CAWRSSFRLPYGYTF
TGTGCCTGGAGGAGTAGTTTTAGGCTCCCCTATGGCTACACCTTC
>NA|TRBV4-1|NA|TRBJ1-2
CASRPTGPVDNYGYTF
TGCGCCAGCAGACCTACGGGACCAGTTGACAACTATGGCTACACCTTC
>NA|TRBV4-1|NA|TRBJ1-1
CASSHRTGAFSGSLTEAFF
TGCGCCAGCAGCCACCGAACGGGTGCATTTTCTGGTTCCCTCACTGAAGCTTTCTTT
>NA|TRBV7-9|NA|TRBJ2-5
CASSSRGAETQYF
TGTGCCAGCAGCTCCAGGGGGGCAGAGACCCAGTACTTC
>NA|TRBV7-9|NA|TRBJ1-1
CASSLGQYMNTEAFF
TGTGCCAGCAGCTTAGGACAGTACATGAACACTGAAGCTTTCTTT
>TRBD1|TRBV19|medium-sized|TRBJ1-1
CASSPGTVLRGTEAFF
TGTGCCAGTAGCCCCGGGACAGTCCTTAGGGGCACTGAAGCTTTCTTT
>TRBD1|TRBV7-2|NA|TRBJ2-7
CASTLGTGPSYEQYF
TGTGCCAGCACCTTGGGGACAGGGCCCTCCTACGAGCAGTACTTC
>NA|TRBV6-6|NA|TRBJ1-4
CASSRGRAEKLFF
TGTGCCAGCAGCCGGGGCCGGGCTGAAAAACTGTTTTTT
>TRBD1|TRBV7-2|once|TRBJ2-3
CASSRRTGISTDTQYF
TGTGCCAGCAGCCGACGGACAGGGATCTCCACAGATACGCAGTATTTT
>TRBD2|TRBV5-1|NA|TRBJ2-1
CASRLPGTSGRSSEQFF
TGCGCCAGCAGACTTCCCGGGACTAGCGGGAGGTCTAGTGAGCAGTTCTTC
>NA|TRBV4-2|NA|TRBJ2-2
CASSPVGGGGTGELFF
TGTGCCAGCAGCCCAGTCGGTGGAGGTGGGACCGGGGAGCTGTTTTTT
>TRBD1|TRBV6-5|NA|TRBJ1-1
CASKRRQGLTEAFF
TGTGCCAGCAAGAGGCGACAGGGTCTGACTGAAGCTTTCTTT
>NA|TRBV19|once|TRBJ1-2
CASSIRKANYGYTF
TGTGCCAGTAGTATAAGGAAAGCTAACTATGGCTACACCTTC
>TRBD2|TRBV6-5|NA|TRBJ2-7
CASSSGLAGSYEQYF
TGTGCCAGCAGTTCGGGACTAGCGGGCTCCTACGAGCAGTACTTC
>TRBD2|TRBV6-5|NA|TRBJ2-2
CASKIQRGVSGELFF
TGTGCCAGCAAGATACAGCGGGGGGTTTCCGGGGAGCTGTTTTTT
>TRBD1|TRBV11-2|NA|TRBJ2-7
CASSPGQGAGEQYF
TGTGCCAGCAGCCCGGGGCAGGGGGCTGGTGAGCAGTACTTC
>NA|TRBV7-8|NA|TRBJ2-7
CASSLAQGGAYEQYF
TGTGCCAGCAGCTTAGCGCAGGGGGGGGCCTACGAGCAGTACTTC
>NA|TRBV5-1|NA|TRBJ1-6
CASSLTRGQGSPLHF
TGCGCCAGCAGCTTGACCCGCGGGCAAGGTTCACCCCTCCACTTT
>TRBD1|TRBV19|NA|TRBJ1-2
CASSIGTGGFGGYTF
TGTGCCAGTAGTATAGGAACAGGGGGGTTCGGCGGCTACACCTTC
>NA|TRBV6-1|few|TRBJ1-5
CASSRGLLEGQPQHF
TGTGCCAGCAGTCGAGGGCTTCTGGAGGGTCAGCCCCAGCATTTT
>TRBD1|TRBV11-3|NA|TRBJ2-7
CASSLRGQGNNEQYF
TGTGCCAGCAGCTTAAGGGGACAGGGGAATAACGAGCAGTACTTC
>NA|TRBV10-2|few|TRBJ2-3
CATLNRKRAPDTQYF
TGCGCCACCCTTAACAGGAAGAGAGCACCAGATACGCAGTATTTT
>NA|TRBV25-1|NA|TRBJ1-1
CASSESGRGSMNTEAFF
TGTGCCAGCAGTGAATCGGGGAGGGGATCTATGAACACTGAAGCTTTCTTT
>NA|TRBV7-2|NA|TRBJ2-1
CASSLGGYEQFF
TGTGCCAGCAGCTTAGGGGGTTATGAGCAGTTCTTC
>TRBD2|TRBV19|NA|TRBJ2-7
CASSSSGSKSYEQYF
TGTGCCAGTAGTAGTAGCGGGAGTAAGTCCTACGAGCAGTACTTC
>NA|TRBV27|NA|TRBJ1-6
CASKESYNSPLHF
TGTGCCAGCAAAGAATCCTATAATTCACCCCTCCACTTT
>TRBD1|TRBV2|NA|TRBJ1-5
CASSKGARGDQPQHF
TGTGCCAGCTCCAAGGGGGCCAGGGGGGATCAGCCCCAGCATTTT
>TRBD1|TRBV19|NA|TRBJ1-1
CASNYRGENTEAFF
TGTGCCAGCAACTACAGGGGAGAGAACACTGAAGCTTTCTTT
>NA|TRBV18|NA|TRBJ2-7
CASSPQNSGVNYEQYF
TGTGCCAGCTCGCCCCAGAATTCAGGGGTTAACTACGAGCAGTACTTC
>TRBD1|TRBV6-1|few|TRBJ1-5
CASSEDREALLISNQPQHF
TGTGCCAGCAGTGAGGACAGGGAGGCCCTCCTTATTAGCAATCAGCCCCAGCATTTT
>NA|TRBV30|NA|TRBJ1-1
CAWRAGLWGGTEAFF
TGTGCCTGGCGGGCCGGCCTTTGGGGTGGCACTGAAGCTTTCTTT
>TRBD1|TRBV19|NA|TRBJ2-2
CASSLPDRVDTGELFF
TGTGCCAGTAGTCTACCGGACAGGGTAGACACCGGGGAGCTGTTTTTT
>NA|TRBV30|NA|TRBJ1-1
CAWSVGQENTEAFF
TGTGCCTGGAGTGTAGGCCAGGAGAACACTGAAGCTTTCTTT
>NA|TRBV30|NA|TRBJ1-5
CAWSGATYSNQPQHF
TGTGCCTGGAGTGGGGCCACTTATAGCAATCAGCCCCAGCATTTT
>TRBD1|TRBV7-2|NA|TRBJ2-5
CASSLARTGPKTQYF
TGTGCCAGCAGCTTAGCGCGGACAGGGCCAAAGACCCAGTACTTC
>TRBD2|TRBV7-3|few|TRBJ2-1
CASSVRAGGTFWGFF
TGTGCCAGCAGCGTACGGGCGGGAGGGACCTTCTGGGGTTTCTTC
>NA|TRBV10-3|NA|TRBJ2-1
CAISGSREGEFF
TGTGCCATCAGTGGGTCCCGAGAGGGGGAGTTCTTC
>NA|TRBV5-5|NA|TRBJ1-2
CASSLKGHTNPNYGYTF
TGTGCCAGCAGCTTGAAGGGACACACTAACCCTAACTATGGCTACACCTTC
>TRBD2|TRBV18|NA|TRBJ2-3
CASSPTSGYKTDTQYF
TGTGCCAGCTCACCAACTAGCGGGTACAAAACAGATACGCAGTATTTT
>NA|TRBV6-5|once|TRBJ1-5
CASSYNKGNQPQHF
TGTGCCAGCAGTTACAACAAGGGCAATCAGCCCCAGCATTTT
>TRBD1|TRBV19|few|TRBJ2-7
CASSDRTGGFEQYF
TGTGCCAGTAGTGACCGGACAGGGGGTTTCGAGCAGTACTTC
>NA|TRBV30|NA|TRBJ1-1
CAWSRTMGTTEAFF
TGTGCCTGGAGTCGTACGATGGGAACCACTGAAGCTTTCTTT
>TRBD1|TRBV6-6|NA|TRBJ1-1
CASSYPDRGEAFF
TGTGCCAGCAGTTACCCTGACAGGGGTGAAGCTTTCTTT
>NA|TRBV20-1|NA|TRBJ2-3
CSATITDTQYF
TGCAGTGCTACTATCACAGATACGCAGTATTTT
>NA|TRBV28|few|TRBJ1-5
CASRTGGLGQPQHF
TGTGCCAGCCGAACGGGGGGGCTCGGGCAGCCCCAGCATTTT
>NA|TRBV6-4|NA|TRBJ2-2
CASSPTRQPQGELFF
TGTGCCAGCAGTCCTACTCGGCAGCCTCAGGGGGAGCTGTTTTTT
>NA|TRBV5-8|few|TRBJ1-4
CASSSGGSQFDEKLFF
TGTGCCAGCAGCTCGGGGGGGAGCCAGTTCGATGAAAAACTGTTTTTT
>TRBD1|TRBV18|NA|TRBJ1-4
CASSPGTGRNEKLFF
TGTGCCAGCTCACCAGGGACAGGCAGAAATGAAAAACTGTTTTTT